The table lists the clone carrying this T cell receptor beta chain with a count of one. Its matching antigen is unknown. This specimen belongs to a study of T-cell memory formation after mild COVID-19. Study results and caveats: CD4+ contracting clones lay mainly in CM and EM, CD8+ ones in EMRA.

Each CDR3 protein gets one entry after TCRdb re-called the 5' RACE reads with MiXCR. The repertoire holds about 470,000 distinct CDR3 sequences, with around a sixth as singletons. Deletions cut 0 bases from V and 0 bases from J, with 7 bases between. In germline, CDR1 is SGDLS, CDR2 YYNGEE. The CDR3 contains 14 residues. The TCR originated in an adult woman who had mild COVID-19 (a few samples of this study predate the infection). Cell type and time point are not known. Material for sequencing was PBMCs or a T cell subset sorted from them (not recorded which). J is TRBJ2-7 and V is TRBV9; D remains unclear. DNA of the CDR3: TGTGCCAGCAGCGTAGGAGCTACCTCCTACGAGCAGTACTTC. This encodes CASSVGATSYEQYF. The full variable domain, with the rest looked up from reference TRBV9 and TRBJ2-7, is DSGVTQTPKHLITATGQRVTLRCSPRSGDLSVYWYQQSLDQGLQFLIQYYNGEERAKGNILERFSAQQFPDLHSELNLSSLELGDSALYFCASSVGATSYEQYFGPGTRLTVT.